The 4 T cell receptor beta chains below were found in one sample sequenced in a study of T cells after yellow fever vaccination. TCRdb independently ran MiXCR on the 5' RACE reads; one entry per CDR3 protein. The sample holds some 600,000 distinct CDR3 sequences; about a sixth are singletons and the top ten take 15% to 20%. The material was PBMCs, obtained around 5 days after the first yellow fever vaccination. The receptors stem from a man between 18 and 29 years old who received the YFV17D yellow fever vaccine.

In its sample, this clonotype was seen a few times. As DNA, the CDR3 is TGCGCCAGCAGCGGGGGACTAGACTACAATGAGCAGTTCTTC. It specifies CASSGGLDYNEQFF. The chain is built from TRBV4-3 and TRBJ2-1; 8 positions match TRBD2. V was clipped by 5 bases and J by 3 bases; unmatched bases: 3. The CDR3 sequence is 14 residues long. Germline V gene sequence: CDR1 LGHNA, CDR2 YSLEER.

The chain combines TRBV20-1 with TRBJ2-3; TRBD2 aligns across 7 bases. V shed 4 bases and J 2 bases; nucleotides not matched to a gene: 6. The germline V gene encodes CDR1 DFQATT and CDR2 SNEGSKA (reference sequence). The CDR3 runs to 14 residues. CDR3 sequence (DNA): TGCAGTGCTACCCCTAGCGGTACCACAGATACGCAGTATTTT. Translating it yields CSATPSGTTDTQYF.

This clonotype was counted between two and nine times. The chain links TRBV7-6 to TRBJ2-7; TRBD1 matches at 11 bases. Germline V lookup: CDR1 SGHVS, CDR2 FNYEAQ. This CDR3 has 16 amino acids. The ends lost 0 bases at V and 4 bases at J; junction bases unmatched: 5. CDR3 loop: CASSLAPGTGGYEQYV. Here the CDR3 DNA reads TGTGCCAGCAGCTTAGCTCCAGGGACAGGGGGTTACGAGCAGTACGTC.

The J gene is TRBJ2-5, the V gene TRBV5-1; D unresolved. CDR1 is SGHRS and CDR2 is YFSETQ in the germline V gene. CDR3 length equals 15 residues. V lost 1 base and J lost 2, with 12 bases in between. Here the CDR3 DNA reads TGCGCCAGCAGCTTGACAGTTACACTTCAAGAGACCCAGTACTTC. Translated: CASSLTVTLQETQYF.